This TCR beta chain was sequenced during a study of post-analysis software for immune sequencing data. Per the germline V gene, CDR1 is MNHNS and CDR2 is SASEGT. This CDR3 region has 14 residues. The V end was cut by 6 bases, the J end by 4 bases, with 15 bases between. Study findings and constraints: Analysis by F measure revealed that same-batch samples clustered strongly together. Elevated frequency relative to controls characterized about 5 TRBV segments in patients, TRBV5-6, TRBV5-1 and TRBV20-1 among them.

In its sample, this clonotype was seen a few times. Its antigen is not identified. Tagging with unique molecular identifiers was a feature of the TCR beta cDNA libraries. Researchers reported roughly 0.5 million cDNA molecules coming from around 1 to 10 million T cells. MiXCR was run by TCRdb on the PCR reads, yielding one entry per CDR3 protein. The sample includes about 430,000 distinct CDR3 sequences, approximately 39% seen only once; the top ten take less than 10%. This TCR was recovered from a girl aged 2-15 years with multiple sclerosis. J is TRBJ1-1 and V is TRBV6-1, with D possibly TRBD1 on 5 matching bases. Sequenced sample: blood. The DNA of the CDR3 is TGTGCCAGCAGCCAGTTTCAGGGAACCACTGAAGCTTTCTTT. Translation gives CASSQFQGTTEAFF.